Below, 14 T cell receptor beta chains from the same sample are listed, as sequenced in a study of cytomegalovirus exposure and HLA in healthy donors. This PCR relied on a set of 60 Vbeta primers and 13 Jbeta primers. The method was immunoSEQ multiplex PCR; TCRdb's version includes in-frame clones alone and lacks a portion of them. The profile shows about 98,000 clones, about 80% of them singletons. The sequencing input was PBMCs. The receptors were sampled from a man younger than 35 in good health and CMV-seropositive.

The V gene is TRBV10-1, the J gene TRBJ2-3; weak D call: TRBD2 (7 bases). Trimming removed 2 bases from V and 3 bases from J, with 12 bases in between. Germline assignment: CDR1 WNHNN and CDR2 SYGVQD (reference sequence). The CDR3 is 15 amino acids. In DNA, the CDR3 is TGCGCCAGCAGTGAGATCGGGGGGCAAACAGATACGCAGTATTTT. It is translated as CASSEIGGQTDTQYF.

This chain links TRBV13 with TRBJ2-7; 7 bases match TRBD1. V lost 5 bases to trimming and J lost 0 bases; unmatched junction nucleotides: 13. Germline CDR1 is PRHDT and CDR2 is FYEKMQ (reference sequence). The CDR3 is 17 amino acids. The DNA of the CDR3 is TGTGCCAGCAGCCTCACCCGGGACAGTGATATCTCCTACGAGCAGTACTTC. Translating gives CASSLTRDSDISYEQYF. Full variable domain (outside the CDR3, taken from reference TRBV13 and TRBJ2-7): AAGVIQSPRHLIKEKRETATLKCYPIPRHDTVYWYQQGPGQDPQFLISFYEKMQSDKGSIPDRFSAQQFSDYHSELNMSSLELGDSALYFCASSLTRDSDISYEQYFGPGTRLTVT.

The chain carries TRBV2 and TRBJ2-1; tentative D call: TRBD1 (5 bases). Germline V CDR1 and CDR2: SNHLY, FYNNEI. The V gene lost 1 base and the J gene lost 5 bases, with 9 bases spanning the gap. This CDR3 has 14 residues. The DNA of the CDR3 is TGTGCCAGCAGTGAAGAACAGGTGCACAATGAGCAGTTCTTC. Protein sequence: CASSEEQVHNEQFF.

The genes are TRBV9 and TRBJ1-5; no firm D call. The V and J ends lost 2 bases and 1 base respectively, with 10 bases between them. From germline, CDR1 is SGDLS and CDR2 YYNGEE. The CDR3 has 15 residues. CDR3 protein: CASSVNGLSNQPQHF. CDR3 bases: TGTGCCAGCAGCGTGAACGGGTTGAGCAATCAGCCCCAGCATTTT.

The chain joins TRBV4-2 to TRBJ2-1, with 9 bases identical to TRBD2. Losses at the gene ends were 2 bases for V and 3 bases for J; bases not matched to a gene: 5. This CDR3 is 16 amino acids long. CDR1 is LGHNA and CDR2 is YNFKEQ in the germline V gene. The CDR3 here is CASSQYNSGGYNEQFF. CDR3 DNA sequence: TGTGCCAGCAGCCAATATAATAGCGGGGGCTACAATGAGCAGTTCTTC.

The chain carries TRBV28 and TRBJ1-1; 9 bases are shared with TRBD1. Germline CDR1 MDHEN, CDR2 SYDVKM. After removal of 8 bases from V and 6 bases from J, the junction contained 10 bases not matched to a gene. This CDR3 comprises 14 residues. CDR3 DNA sequence: TGTGCCAGCTTGTTAGGGACAGGGTTTTCTGAAGCTTTCTTT. Protein: CASLLGTGFSEAFF.

This clone was detected once. The J gene is TRBJ2-5, the V gene TRBV5-1, with TRBD2 matching 9 bases. The trim removed 4 bases at V and 3 bases at J, leaving 7 bases unmatched. The CDR3 loop spans 15 amino acids. Germline V gene sequence: CDR1 SGHRS, CDR2 YFSETQ. The CDR3 sequence is CASSPLGGGEETQYF. The CDR3 coding sequence is TGCGCCAGCAGCCCCCTAGGCGGGGGGGAAGAGACCCAGTACTTC.

This clone was recorded only once. This sequence joins TRBV2 and TRBJ1-4; tentatively, D is TRBD1 (5 bases). Looked up from germline, CDR1 is SNHLY and CDR2 is FYNNEI. The CDR3 loop spans 17 amino acids. V was cut by 3 bases and J by 8 bases, with 22 bases left in between. CDR3 sequence: CASSDGTLGRGDEKLFF. CDR3 sequence (DNA): TGTGCCAGCAGTGATGGGACCCTGGGGAGGGGAGACGAAAAACTGTTTTTT.

The chain links TRBV30 to TRBJ2-5, with TRBD1 matching 10 bases. Near its end, the DNA agrees better with TRBJ2-7, so the J call may be wrong. This CDR3 contains 14 residues. The germline V gene has CDR1 GTSNPN and CDR2 SVGIG (reference sequence). CDR3 amino acids: CAWSEVGTGAEQYF. In nucleotides, the CDR3 is TGTGCCTGGAGTGAAGTTGGGACAGGGGCCGAGCAGTACTTC.

This chain uses TRBV5-1 with TRBJ1-6; perhaps TRBD1 as D (5 bases). The germline V and J ends were trimmed by 0 bases and 5 bases, with 12 bases remaining between them. Germline CDR1 SGHRS, CDR2 YFSETQ. This CDR3 has 16 residues. The CDR3 bases are TGCGCCAGCAGCTTGGCCCCAGGGAAGGATAATTCACCCCTCCACTTT. This translates into CASSLAPGKDNSPLHF.

The CDR3 reads CASSLNRGGIYEQYF. The CDR3, as DNA: TGTGCCAGCAGCTTAAACAGGGGGGGGATCTACGAGCAGTACTTC. This sequence joins TRBV5-5 and TRBJ2-7, with D possibly being TRBD1 (8 bases). The CDR3 consists of 15 residues. Trimming stripped 2 bases from V and 3 bases from J, with 15 bases between. CDR1 and CDR2 (germline): SGHKS, YYEKEE (reference sequence).

The table lists this clone with a few counts. The chain carries TRBV5-6 and TRBJ2-7; tentative D call: TRBD2 (6 bases). The CDR3 extends over 15 amino acids. V gave up 5 bases and J gave up 5 bases, with 20 bases separating them. In germline, CDR1 is SGHDT, CDR2 YYEEEE. The chain's CDR3 is CASSAGPGESNEQYF. Written as DNA, the CDR3 is TGTGCCAGCAGTGCAGGTCCGGGGGAATCGAACGAGCAGTACTTC.

This clone occurred a few times. J is TRBJ2-5 and V is TRBV21-1; TRBD1, the table's D call, was not compared with the DNA. TRBV21-1 is reported as a pseudogene. The CDR3 is made up of 16 amino acids. In DNA form, the CDR3 reads TGTGCCAGTGTGGAGCGACAGGAACCCCCGCGGGAGACCCAGTACTTC. It specifies CASVERQEPPRETQYF.

The CDR3, as DNA: TGTGCCAGCAGCTCACAACCGGGCCTCCCGGGGGAGACCCAGTACTTC. Amino acids: CASSSQPGLPGETQYF. The chain is built from TRBV5-8 and TRBJ2-5; TRBD2 is a possible D gene (5 bases). V was cut by 3 bases and J by 5 bases, with 20 bases left in between. The CDR3 is made up of 16 amino acids. The germline V gene encodes CDR1 SGHTS and CDR2 YDEGEE.